This T cell receptor beta chain was recovered during a study of CD8+CD57+ T cells in acquired aplastic anemia. Study overall: Sorted CD4+ and CD8+ cells yielded DNA averaging roughly 3.3 ug. Study-level findings and limits: Patients were compared with controls for CD8+ Simpson's diversity, and no significant difference emerged. A set of approximately 29 CD8+ CDR3 sequences was shared between patients and controls, and these sequences appeared highly expressed in patients.

The table lists this clonotype with many counts. The antigen remains undetermined. CDR1 and CDR2 from the germline V gene are LNHDA and SQIVND (reference sequence). The CDR3 has 16 amino acids. After removal of 3 bases from V and 0 bases from J, the junction contained 5 bases not matched to a gene. TCR beta VDJ and CDR3 profiling used genomic DNA as template. TCRdb re-analysed the reads in MiXCR, keeping a single row per CDR3 protein. The data show 450,000 to 550,000 distinct CDR3 sequences, with roughly 34% seen just once and around 0.82% held by the top ten. For sequencing, patients were chosen who had shown expansion of CD8+CD57+ cells by flow cytometry. Blood was sampled before the patients had received any therapy.

The gene calls are TRBV19 and TRBJ2-3; 8 positions match TRBD2. The sequence came from a human donor with aplastic anemia. The sample comprised sorted CD4+, CD8+, or CD8+CD57+ T cells (not recorded which) from PBMCs. CDR3 amino acids: CASSIVSGDSTDTQYF. CDR3 in DNA: TGTGCCAGTAGTATCGTTAGCGGGGATAGCACAGATACGCAGTATTTT.